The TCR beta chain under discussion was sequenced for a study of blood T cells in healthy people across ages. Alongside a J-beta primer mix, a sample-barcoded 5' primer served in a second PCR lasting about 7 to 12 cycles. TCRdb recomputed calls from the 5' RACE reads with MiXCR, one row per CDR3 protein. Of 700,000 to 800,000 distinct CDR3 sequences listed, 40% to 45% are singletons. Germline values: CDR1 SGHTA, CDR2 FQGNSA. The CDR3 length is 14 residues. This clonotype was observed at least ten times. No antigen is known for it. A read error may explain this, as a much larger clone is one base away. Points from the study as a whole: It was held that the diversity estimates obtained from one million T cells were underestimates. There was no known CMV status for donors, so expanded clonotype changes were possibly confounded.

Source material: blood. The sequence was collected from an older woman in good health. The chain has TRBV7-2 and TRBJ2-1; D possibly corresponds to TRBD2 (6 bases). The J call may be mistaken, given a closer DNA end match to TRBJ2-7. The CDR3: CASQLGGSYNEQYF. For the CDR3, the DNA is TGTGCCAGCCAACTCGGGGGATCCTACAATGAGCAGTACTTC.